These T cell receptor beta chains were read from a single sample in a study of blood T cells in healthy people across ages. In TCRdb, the 5' RACE reads were re-called with MiXCR into one record per CDR3 protein. This table holds 700,000 to 850,000 distinct CDR3 sequences, about 36% found once. Source material: blood. These receptors were collected from a man aged 18-30 years in good health. CDR3s leave out the opening cysteine and the closing phenylalanine or tryptophan. The D gene is left open where the match is weak.

cdr3_aa d_call j_call v_call
ASSPIIRDGRPHEQF - TRBJ2-1 TRBV2
ASSVKGDVLT - TRBJ2-6 TRBV9
ASSEGGWGQGYNEQY TRBD1 - TRBV2
ASSLGRAIDTQY - TRBJ2-3 TRBV7-9
ASSLDGVGEQY - TRBJ2-7 TRBV5-4
ASSLGGDQYGYT - TRBJ1-2 TRBV5-1
ASSLPQGRSTIYEQY - TRBJ2-7 TRBV12-3/TRBV12-4
ASSEPARGADTQY - TRBJ2-3 TRBV6-1
ASSQDQLARRTSEQY - TRBJ2-7 TRBV4-3
ASSPSRGNTYEQY - TRBJ2-7 TRBV13
SVEDRSRLSRYEQY - TRBJ2-7 TRBV29-1
ASTSRAGNYEQY - TRBJ2-7 TRBV6-2/TRBV6-3
ASSLGTSGIQY - TRBJ2-7 TRBV7-7
ASTRGINEKLF - TRBJ1-4 TRBV2
ASSGTAAYEQY - TRBJ2-7 TRBV7-9
ASRETGTGVVDTQY TRBD1 TRBJ2-3 TRBV5-6
ASGLQGQRIYNEQF - TRBJ2-1 TRBV6-4
ASSWTGGTQETQY TRBD1 TRBJ2-5 TRBV7-2
ASSYSGAPNQPQH - TRBJ1-5 TRBV6-6
AISESSSGGYEQY TRBD2 TRBJ2-7 TRBV10-3
SARSPGSYNSPLH - TRBJ1-6 TRBV20-1
ASSPRALSYNEQF - TRBJ2-1 TRBV25-1
ASSGLQSPDYGYT - TRBJ1-2 TRBV6-6
SARSTMGQANYGYT TRBD1 TRBJ1-2 TRBV20-1
ASSLTSGGAFPYEQY TRBD2 TRBJ2-7 TRBV12-3/TRBV12-4
ASSDTQGRNTEAF - TRBJ1-1 TRBV12-3/TRBV12-4